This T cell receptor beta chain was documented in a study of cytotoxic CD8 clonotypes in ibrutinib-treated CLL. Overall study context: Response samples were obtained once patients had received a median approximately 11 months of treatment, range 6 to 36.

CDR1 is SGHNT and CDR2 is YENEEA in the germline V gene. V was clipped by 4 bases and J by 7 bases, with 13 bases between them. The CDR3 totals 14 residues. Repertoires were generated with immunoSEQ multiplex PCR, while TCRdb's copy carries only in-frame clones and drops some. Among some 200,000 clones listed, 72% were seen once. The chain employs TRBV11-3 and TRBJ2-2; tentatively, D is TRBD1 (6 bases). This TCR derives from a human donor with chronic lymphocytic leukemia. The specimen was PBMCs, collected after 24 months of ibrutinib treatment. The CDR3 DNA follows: TGTGCCAGCAGCTCCCGGACAGTCGGCGGGGAGCTGTTTTTT. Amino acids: CASSSRTVGGELFF.